These 30 T cell receptor beta chains came from one sample sequenced in a study of response to subunit inactivated influenza vaccine. TCRdb re-called the RT-PCR reads with MiXCR, one entry per CDR3 protein. The sample holds roughly 500,000 distinct CDR3 sequences; approximately 24% are singletons and the top ten take around 2.8%. This same sample was also taken into another study, of T cells expressing NK-cell markers. That report notes: 5'RACE template switching with UMIs produced the TCR beta cDNA.

Sequenced here: CD4+ T cells sorted from PBMCs, sampled 11 to 12 days after vaccination. The receptors originated from a man aged 45-60 years who received an inactivated influenza vaccine.

The rearrangement uses TRBV7-9 and TRBJ1-1; D may be TRBD1 (6 bases). CDR1 and CDR2 from the germline V gene are SEHNR and FQNEAQ (reference sequence). This CDR3 contains 15 residues. Trimming took off 1 base at V and 10 bases at J, with 19 bases between the two ends. The DNA for the CDR3 is TGTGCCAGCAGCTTAGTTGCGGACAGCGGCCGTGGAGCTTTCTTT. The encoded protein is CASSLVADSGRGAFF.

This clonotype was recorded a few times. V usage is TRBV12-3 or TRBV12-4 and J usage is TRBJ2-7; 9 bases match TRBD1. The CDR3 length is 13 residues. Trimming at V came to 8 bases and at J to 3 bases, leaving 5 bases not matched to a gene. The CDR3 DNA reads TGTGCCAGCGCTGCGACAGGGGGCTACGAGCAGTACTTC. It codes for CASAATGGYEQYF.

This clonotype was recorded at least ten times. V is TRBV24-1 and J is TRBJ1-2; a weak D match, TRBD1 (6 bases). Trimming cost V 4 bases and J 4 bases, with 18 bases left between them. From germline, CDR1 is KGHDR and CDR2 SFDVKD. The CDR3 loop spans 16 amino acids. The CDR3, as DNA: TGTGCCACCAGTGACTCCCGACAGGCACCCACCTATGGCTACACCTTC. This translates into CATSDSRQAPTYGYTF.

This clonotype was seen at least ten times. J is TRBJ2-7 and V is TRBV10-3; 9 bases align to TRBD1. Per germline, CDR1 ENHRY and CDR2 SYGVKD. CDR3 length: 18 amino acids. Trimming removed 2 bases from V and 1 base from J; junction bases left unmatched: 12. The CDR3 sequence is CAISETPGQGSSSYEQYF. The CDR3 nucleotides read TGTGCCATCAGTGAGACCCCGGGACAGGGATCCTCTTCCTACGAGCAGTACTTC.

This clonotype was picked up a small number of times. CDR3 protein: CASSVTGGNTGELFF. The CDR3 nucleotides read TGCGCCAGCAGCGTGACAGGGGGAAACACCGGGGAGCTGTTTTTT. The chain recombines TRBV5-1 with TRBJ2-2; TRBD1 agrees at 9 bases. V shed 4 bases and J 2 bases; nucleotides not matched to a gene: 3. The CDR3 loop spans 15 amino acids. The V gene's germline CDR1 is SGHRS and CDR2 YFSETQ. Full variable domain (outside the CDR3, taken from reference TRBV5-1 and TRBJ2-2): KAGVTQTPRYLIKTRGQQVTLSCSPISGHRSVSWYQQTPGQGLQFLFEYFSETQRNKGNFPGRFSGRQFSNSRSEMNVSTLELGDSALYLCASSVTGGNTGELFFGEGSRLTVL.

There are a few counts of this clonotype. The rearrangement joins TRBV6-2 or TRBV6-3 to TRBJ2-1; the match to TRBD1 covers 8 bases. Germline V gene sequence: CDR1 MNHEY, CDR2 SVGEGT. V was clipped by 2 bases and J by 12 bases; unmatched bases: 6. The CDR3 runs to 13 residues. CDR3 sequence: CASSYGQGAWQFF. The CDR3, as DNA: TGTGCCAGCAGTTACGGGCAGGGGGCATGGCAGTTCTTC.

In its sample, this clonotype was seen many times. V usage is TRBV7-2 and J usage is TRBJ2-1, with 7 bases lining up with TRBD1. This CDR3 contains 13 residues. Germline-derived CDR1 and CDR2 are SGHTA and FQGNSA. Unmatched junction bases numbered 2, after V lost 1 base and J lost 8 bases. CDR3 sequence reads: CASSLGGQDEQFF. CDR3 nucleotides: TGTGCCAGCAGCTTAGGTGGACAGGATGAGCAGTTCTTC.

The chain couples TRBV28 to TRBJ2-3; perhaps TRBD2 as D (5 bases). This CDR3 has 15 amino acids. Germline V gives CDR1 MDHEN, CDR2 SYDVKM. Trimming pared 3 bases from V and 0 bases from J, leaving 10 bases between. The CDR3 DNA reads as TGTGCCAGCAGTTTTCGGCGGGTTAGCACAGATACGCAGTATTTT. This gives the protein CASSFRRVSTDTQYF.

The CDR3 loop reads CSVEGTGPNTEAFF. DNA of the CDR3: TGCAGCGTTGAGGGGACAGGCCCAAACACTGAAGCTTTCTTT. The chain is built from TRBV29-1 and TRBJ1-1, with 8 bases fitting TRBD1. Germline V gene sequence: CDR1 SQVTM, CDR2 ANQGSEA. With V trimmed by 3 bases and J by 2 bases, 5 bases remained unmatched. CDR3 length: 14 amino acids.

This clonotype was seen a few times. The gene calls are TRBV6-1 and TRBJ2-5; a weak D match, TRBD1 (6 bases). CDR3 length equals 13 residues. Trimming stripped 4 bases from V and 7 bases from J, with 13 bases between. Germline loops: CDR1 MNHNS, CDR2 SASEGT. CDR3 DNA: TGTGCCAGCAGTGGGCCTTTAGGGGGGACCCAGTACTTC. As protein: CASSGPLGGTQYF.

The chain is built from TRBV20-1 and TRBJ2-7; weak D call: TRBD1 (5 bases). V was trimmed by 5 bases and J by 0 bases, leaving 14 bases between them. Germline V gene sequence: CDR1 DFQATT, CDR2 SNEGSKA (reference sequence). This CDR3 contains 14 residues. CDR3 bases: TGCAGTGCTTGGGTGGGGCAGGGCTCCTACGAGCAGTACTTC. This translates into CSAWVGQGSYEQYF.

The gene calls are TRBV4-3 and TRBJ2-7; TRBD2 matches at 12 bases. The CDR3 has 17 residues. Germline CDR1 LGHNA, CDR2 YSLEER. The ends lost 2 bases at V and 2 bases at J; junction bases unmatched: 7. CDR3 region: CASSQRLAGDRPYEQYF. DNA for the CDR3: TGCGCCAGCAGCCAACGACTAGCGGGAGATAGGCCCTACGAGCAGTACTTC.

V and J are TRBV7-2 and TRBJ2-1; D is unclear. The CDR3 runs to 17 residues. Trimming shortened V by 2 bases and J by 4 bases, and 18 bases separated the two germline ends. CDR1 is SGHTA, CDR2 FQGNSA, per germline. CDR3 loop: CASSLSEWAESYNEQFF. CDR3 DNA sequence: TGTGCCAGCAGCTTATCAGAGTGGGCGGAGAGTTACAATGAGCAGTTCTTC.

This chain uses TRBV7-9 with TRBJ1-5; D gene unclear. Between the trimmed V and J ends, which lost 1 base and 7 bases, there was a span of 8 bases. The germline V gene encodes CDR1 SEHNR and CDR2 FQNEAQ (reference sequence). This CDR3 spans 13 amino acids. CDR3 loop: CASSLDLRQPQHF. The CDR3 DNA is TGTGCCAGCAGCTTAGATCTCCGGCAGCCCCAGCATTTT.

This clonotype was recorded a few times. The chain uses TRBV29-1 and TRBJ2-3; 11 nucleotides agree with TRBD2. This CDR3 region has 15 residues. Germline assignment: CDR1 SQVTM and CDR2 ANQGSEA. Unmatched junction bases numbered 8, after V lost 4 bases and J lost 5 bases. The CDR3 sequence: CSVVLLAGVKDTQYF. Written as DNA, the CDR3 is TGCAGCGTTGTGTTACTAGCGGGAGTAAAAGATACGCAGTATTTT.

There are a few counts of this clonotype. The CDR3 loop is CASSYQGVTGELFF. The CDR3 region has the DNA TGCGCCAGCAGCTACCAGGGGGTGACCGGGGAGCTGTTTTTT. The chain uses TRBV5-1 and TRBJ2-2; 7 positions match TRBD1. Germline V CDR1 and CDR2: SGHRS, YFSETQ. V dropped 3 bases and J dropped 5; count of bases not matched to a gene: 4. CDR3 length equals 14 residues.

The chain uses TRBV6-5 and TRBJ1-3; D possibly corresponds to TRBD1 (5 bases). Germline assignment: CDR1 MNHEY and CDR2 SVGAGI. The CDR3 contains 15 residues. V dropped 2 bases and J dropped 4 bases, with 12 bases sitting between them. CDR3 nucleotides: TGTGCCAGCAGTTACGGGGCAGGGTCCGGAAACACCATATATTTT. Translation gives CASSYGAGSGNTIYF.

This clonotype was seen at least ten times. The CDR3 DNA is TGCGCCAGCAGCTTGGAGCCTTCTCGGACTGAAGCTTTCTTT. Translated, it gives CASSLEPSRTEAFF. The chain couples TRBV5-1 to TRBJ1-1; D not resolved. From germline, CDR1 is SGHRS and CDR2 YFSETQ. The CDR3 is 14 residues long. V lost 0 bases, J lost 5 bases, and 11 bases lay in between.

The chain employs TRBV15 and TRBJ2-1; D remains ambiguous. V was clipped by 5 bases and J by 8 bases, with 19 bases between them. The V gene's germline CDR1 is LNHNV and CDR2 YYDKDF (reference sequence). This CDR3 comprises 15 residues. This CDR3 reads CATSGYSPGKDEQFF. The CDR3 DNA reads as TGTGCCACCAGCGGGTACTCCCCTGGGAAAGATGAGCAGTTCTTC.

The rearrangement links TRBV5-1 to TRBJ2-7, with D possibly being TRBD1 or TRBD2 (5 bases each). CDR3 length: 15 amino acids. The V gene lost 2 bases and the J gene lost 4 bases, with 16 bases spanning the gap. CDR1 SGHRS and CDR2 YFSETQ come from the germline V gene. The DNA for the CDR3 is TGCGCCAGCAGCTTTAATGGGGGTGATAGTTACGAGCAGTACTTC. This translates into CASSFNGGDSYEQYF.

This clonotype was found a few times. The CDR3 reads CASSESRGGAADTQYF. In DNA, the CDR3 is TGCGCCAGCAGTGAGTCGCGCGGGGGGGCCGCAGATACGCAGTATTTT. V gene TRBV10-2 combines with J gene TRBJ2-3; 9 bases are shared with TRBD2. Trimming at V came to 0 bases and at J to 4 bases, leaving 5 bases not matched to a gene. The length of the CDR3 is 16 residues. Germline CDR1 is WSHSY and CDR2 is SAAADI.

The chain links TRBV5-6 to TRBJ2-3; D uncertain. Germline CDR1 SGHDT, CDR2 YYEEEE. The V end was cut by 1 base, the J end by 0 bases, with 9 bases between. This CDR3 contains 15 residues. The CDR3 region has the DNA TGTGCCAGCAGCTTGCGGGTCTCTAGCACAGATACGCAGTATTTT. This codes for CASSLRVSSTDTQYF.

This clonotype was found a few times. The chain recombines TRBV5-1 with TRBJ2-3; maybe TRBD1 (6 bases). Trimming stripped 4 bases from V and 4 bases from J, with 10 bases between. The CDR3 runs to 13 residues. The germline gives CDR1 SGHRS, CDR2 YFSETQ. CDR3 sequence (DNA): TGCGCCAGCAGCCGAACAGGGCCAGATACGCAGTATTTT. Amino acids: CASSRTGPDTQYF.

This clonotype has more than one count but fewer than ten. V gene TRBV4-2 combines with J gene TRBJ1-3, with D possibly matching TRBD1 (5 bases). The CDR3 runs to 15 residues. V lost 1 base to trimming and J lost 6 bases, with 13 bases between them. In germline, CDR1 is LGHNA, CDR2 YNFKEQ. In DNA form, the CDR3 reads TGTGCCAGCAGCCAAGCTGGCAGGGTTGCAAACACCATATATTTT. Protein sequence: CASSQAGRVANTIYF.

This chain uses TRBV18 with TRBJ2-7, with 8 bases fitting TRBD1. CDR3 length: 15 residues. V trimming: 2 bases; J trimming: 3 bases; junction bases outside the gene matches: 6. Per the germline V gene, CDR1 is KGHSH and CDR2 is LQKENI. Written as DNA, the CDR3 is TGTGCCAGCTCACCATTGCCCACAGGGGGCTACGAGCAGTACTTC. Its translation is CASSPLPTGGYEQYF.

This clonotype was found a few times. This sequence joins TRBV3-1 and TRBJ2-1, with a weak D call TRBD1 (6 bases). The CDR3 is 14 amino acids. Germline loops: CDR1 LGHDT, CDR2 YNNKEL (reference sequence). V was pared by 2 bases and J by 9 bases, with 14 bases between. CDR3 nucleotides: TGTGCCAGCAGCCAAATACAGGGATCCAGTGAGCAGTTCTTC. Translated, it gives CASSQIQGSSEQFF.

This rearrangement joins TRBV24-1 to TRBJ2-3, with D perhaps TRBD1 (7 bases). Germline loops: CDR1 KGHDR, CDR2 SFDVKD. V lost 8 bases and J lost 2, with 10 bases in between. This CDR3 region has 13 residues. CDR3 sequence (DNA): TGTGCCACCACAGGGGGGTTCACAGATACGCAGTATTTT. It yields the protein CATTGGFTDTQYF.

This clonotype was recorded at least ten times. The chain links TRBV7-2 to TRBJ2-5; 7 bases are shared with TRBD1. Germline-derived CDR1 and CDR2 are SGHTA and FQGNSA. V dropped 0 bases and J dropped 3; count of bases not matched to a gene: 4. The CDR3 is 15 residues long. CDR3: CASSLASGQKETQYF. CDR3 DNA sequence: TGTGCCAGCAGCTTAGCGTCGGGACAGAAAGAGACCCAGTACTTC.

Only a few counts were recorded for this clonotype. The CDR3 nucleotides are TGTGCCAGCAGCCCTAGCGGGGGGAGAGATACGCAGTATTTT. Its protein is CASSPSGGRDTQYF. V and J are TRBV2 and TRBJ2-3, with 11 positions matching TRBD2. This CDR3 has 14 residues. The germline CDR1 and CDR2 sequences are SNHLY and FYNNEI. V lost 6 bases and J lost 5; bases outside the gene matches: 4.

The chain recombines TRBV28 with TRBJ2-7, with 12 bases identical to TRBD2. The V segment lost 5 bases and the J segment 5 bases; nucleotides outside the gene matches: 7. The germline CDR1 and CDR2 sequences are MDHEN and SYDVKM. CDR3 length: 15 amino acids. CDR3 bases: TGTGCCAGCAGTCCACTAGCGGGGGGCAGTAACGAGCAGTACTTC. Residues: CASSPLAGGSNEQYF.